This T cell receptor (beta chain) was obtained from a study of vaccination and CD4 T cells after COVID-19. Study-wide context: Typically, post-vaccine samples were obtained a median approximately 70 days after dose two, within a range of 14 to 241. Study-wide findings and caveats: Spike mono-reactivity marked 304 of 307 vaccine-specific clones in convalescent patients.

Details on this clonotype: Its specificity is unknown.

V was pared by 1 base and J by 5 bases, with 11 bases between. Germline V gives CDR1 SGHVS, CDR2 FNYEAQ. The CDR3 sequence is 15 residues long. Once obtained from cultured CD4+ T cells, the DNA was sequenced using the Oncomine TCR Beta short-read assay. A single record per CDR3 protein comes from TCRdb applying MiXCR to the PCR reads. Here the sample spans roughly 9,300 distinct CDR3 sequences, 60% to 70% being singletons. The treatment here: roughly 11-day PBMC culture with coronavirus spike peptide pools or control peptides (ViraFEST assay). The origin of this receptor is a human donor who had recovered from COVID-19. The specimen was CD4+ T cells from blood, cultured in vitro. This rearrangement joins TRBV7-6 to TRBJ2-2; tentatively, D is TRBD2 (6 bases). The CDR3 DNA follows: TGTGCCAGCAGCTTAGGTGGAGGGGTGACCGGGGAGCTGTTTTTT. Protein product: CASSLGGGVTGELFF.